This entry concerns a single T cell receptor beta chain. TCRdb keeps only in-frame clones here, not all; method: immunoSEQ multiplex PCR. The sample contains approximately 22,000 clones, nearly 90% of which appear only once. The record originates from a study of OX40 agonist ivuxolimab in advanced cancers. Study context: Mean age around 64 years, range about 20 to 90; 82.7% male.

Germline V gene data show CDR1 as MDHEN and CDR2 as SYDVKM. The CDR3 is 17 residues long. Trimming took 3 bases from V and 3 from J; bases not matched to a gene: 10. This rearrangement joins TRBV28 to TRBJ2-2; the match to TRBD1 covers 7 bases. This clonotype originated in an adult with an advanced solid tumor such as melanoma, head and neck, liver or kidney cancer. The sample consisted of CD4+ or CD8+ T cells sorted from blood, taken in a trial of the OX40 agonist ivuxolimab. The CDR3 sequence is CASSFLSTGVYTGELFF. CDR3 DNA: TGTGCCAGCAGTTTTCTGAGTACAGGGGTTTACACCGGGGAGCTGTTTTTT.